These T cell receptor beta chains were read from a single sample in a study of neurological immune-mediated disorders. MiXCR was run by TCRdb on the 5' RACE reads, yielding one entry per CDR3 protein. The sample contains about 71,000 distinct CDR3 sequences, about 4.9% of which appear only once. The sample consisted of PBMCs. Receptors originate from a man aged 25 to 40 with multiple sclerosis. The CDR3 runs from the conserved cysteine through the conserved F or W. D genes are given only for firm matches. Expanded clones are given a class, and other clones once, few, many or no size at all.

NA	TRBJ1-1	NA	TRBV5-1	TGCGCCAGCAGCTTGTATCGTGGTCCAGTACACACTGAAGCTTTCTTT	CASSLYRGPVHTEAFF
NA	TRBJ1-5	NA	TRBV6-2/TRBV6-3	TGTGCCAGCACCCAAATACCCTCACACCCTCGGCGTGGCAATCAGCCCCAGCATTTT	CASTQIPSHPRRGNQPQHF
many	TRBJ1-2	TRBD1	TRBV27	TGTGCCAGCAGTTTAGGGCACACAGGGGGCGGGCGAGGCTACACCTTC	CASSLGHTGGGRGYTF
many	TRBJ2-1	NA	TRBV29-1	TGCAGCTCCAGAGGTGAGAATGAGCAGTTCTTC	CSSRGENEQFF
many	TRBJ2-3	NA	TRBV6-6	TGTGCCAGCAGTTACCCGACTAAGGCGGCCCCTAGCACAGATACGCAGTATTTT	CASSYPTKAAPSTDTQYF
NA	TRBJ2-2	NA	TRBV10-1	TGCGCCAGCAGTGAGGCTGTAACCGGGGAGCTGTTTTTT	CASSEAVTGELFF
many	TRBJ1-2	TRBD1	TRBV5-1	TGCGCCAGCAGCCCAGGGACAGGGGTTGGCTACACCTTC	CASSPGTGVGYTF
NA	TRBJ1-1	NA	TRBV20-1	TGCAGTGCTAGGCAAACTGAACGGACTGAAGCTTTCTTT	CSARQTERTEAFF
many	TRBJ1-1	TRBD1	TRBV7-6	TGTGCCAGCAGCTTAGGGACAGGGAGCACTGAAGCTTTCTTT	CASSLGTGSTEAFF
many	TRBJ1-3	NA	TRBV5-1	TGCGCCAGCAGGAGGTCAGCTCCAGGAAACACCATATATTTT	CASRRSAPGNTIYF
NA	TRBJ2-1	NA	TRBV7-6	TGTGCCAGCAGCTTAGCGTCCAGCGCGGTTGAGCAGTTCTTC	CASSLASSAVEQFF
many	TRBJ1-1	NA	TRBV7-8	TGTGCCAGCACCCAAGCTAACAGGAACACTGAAGCTTTCTTT	CASTQANRNTEAFF
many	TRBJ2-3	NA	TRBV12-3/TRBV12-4	TGTGCCAGCAGTTCCTCAGGGATTCCGGCAGATACGCAGTATTTT	CASSSSGIPADTQYF
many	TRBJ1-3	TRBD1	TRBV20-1	TGCAGTGCTAAACAGGGGATACGAAACACCATATATTTT	CSAKQGIRNTIYF
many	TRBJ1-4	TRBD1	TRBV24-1	TGTGCCACCAGTACGGGACAGGGCAATGAAAAACTGTTTTTT	CATSTGQGNEKLFF
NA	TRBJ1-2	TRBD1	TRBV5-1	TGCGCCAGCAGCTTGTCGGGACAGACTCGAAACTATGGCTACACCTTC	CASSLSGQTRNYGYTF
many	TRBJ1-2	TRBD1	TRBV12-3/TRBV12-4	TGTGCCAGCAGGAACAGGGGTCGGAACTATGGCTACACCTTC	CASRNRGRNYGYTF
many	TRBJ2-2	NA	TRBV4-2	TGTGCCAGCAGCCAAGATGTCCAGGCGAACACCGGGGAGCTGTTTTTT	CASSQDVQANTGELFF